This T cell receptor beta chain originates from a study of cytomegalovirus exposure and HLA in healthy donors. Study-wide context: An early release of data contained around 80 million unique TCRs, which came from HLA-typed donors. There were 350 to 450 genotyped donors. Of these, 75% to 85% fell in the genetic ancestry cluster associated with self-reported Caucasian donors.

General study findings and limits: Highest at DRB1 and lowest at HLA-C, TCR association rates differed among HLA loci in a later analysis. The HLA-A and HLA-B alleles of most subjects were reportedly predicted accurately from TCR beta sequences.

This clone was counted only a few times. No antigen is known for it. Germline assignment: CDR1 SGHKS and CDR2 YYEKEE (reference sequence). With 0 bases removed from V and 8 bases from J, the gap between germline ends came to 11 bases. The CDR3 totals 14 residues. The PCR had 60 Vbeta and 13 Jbeta primers. Sequenced by immunoSEQ multiplex PCR; TCRdb stores in-frame clones only, minus some. Of roughly 98,000 clones in the sample, 62% are singletons; the top ten hold around 5.5%. Material for sequencing was PBMCs. The source is a woman in her 30s in good health and CMV-seropositive. The chain combines TRBV5-5 with TRBJ1-4, with D unresolved. The CDR3 sequence: CASSLAGMAEKLFF. CDR3 nucleotide sequence: TGTGCCAGCAGCTTGGCCGGGATGGCGGAAAAACTGTTTTTT.